These T cell receptor beta chains were read from a single sample in a study of blood T cell repertoires in COVID-19. Some clones are missing from TCRdb's copy, which holds only in-frame ones; the method was immunoSEQ multiplex PCR. The sample has some 100,000 clones, roughly four fifths seen once. Source material: peripheral blood. Receptors were obtained from a human donor in a cohort sampled during active COVID-19. Each CDR3 is given with its conserved first and last residue. The order of the fields is CDR3 DNA, CDR3 protein, V gene, clone size, J gene, D gene. A D gene is named only where the DNA matches it firmly. Clone size is shown for a subset of rows, as once, few, many or a class of expanded clone.

DNA: TGTGCCAGCAGCTTAGTACAGGCAAACTATGGCTACACCTTC
CDR3: CASSLVQANYGYTF
V: TRBV7-2
size: NA
J: TRBJ1-2
D: NA

DNA: TGTGCCAGAAGCGAAGACAGGGTTGGGCAGTTCTTC
CDR3: CARSEDRVGQFF
V: TRBV5-3
size: NA
J: TRBJ2-1
D: TRBD1

DNA: TGTGCCAGTAGTATGGCGGCCTTACTATATGATGGCTACACCTTC
CDR3: CASSMAALLYDGYTF
V: TRBV19
size: NA
J: TRBJ1-2
D: NA

DNA: TGCAGCGTTGAACTCGACAGGGGTAACGAGCAGTACTTC
CDR3: CSVELDRGNEQYF
V: TRBV29-1
size: few
J: TRBJ2-7
D: TRBD1

DNA: TGTGCCAGCAGTGGGAGACAGGGGGTAAACACAGATACGCAGTATTTT
CDR3: CASSGRQGVNTDTQYF
V: TRBV6-1
size: NA
J: TRBJ2-3
D: TRBD1

DNA: TGTGCCAGCAGAGACTTAGCGAACACTGAAGCTTTCTTT
CDR3: CASRDLANTEAFF
V: TRBV6-5
size: NA
J: TRBJ1-1
D: NA

DNA: TGTGCCAGTAAGTCGGGACACAACTACGAGCAGTACTTC
CDR3: CASKSGHNYEQYF
V: TRBV19
size: once
J: TRBJ2-7
D: NA

DNA: TGTGCCAGCAGCCCCTCCGGGGGGGGGAGGCATCAGCCCCAGCATTTT
CDR3: CASSPSGGGRHQPQHF
V: TRBV7-2
size: NA
J: TRBJ1-5
D: NA

DNA: TGTGCCTGGAGTGTTGGGGACAGCTATGGCTACACCTTC
CDR3: CAWSVGDSYGYTF
V: TRBV30
size: NA
J: TRBJ1-2
D: TRBD1

DNA: TGCAGCGTTCCGACAGGAGCAAGGGATACGCAGTATTTT
CDR3: CSVPTGARDTQYF
V: TRBV29-1
size: NA
J: TRBJ2-3
D: NA

DNA: TGTGCCAGCGTTACAGGGGCCTCTGGGGCCAACGTCCTGACTTTC
CDR3: CASVTGASGANVLTF
V: TRBV6-5
size: NA
J: TRBJ2-6
D: TRBD1

DNA: TGTGCCAGCAGCTCTTCCAGGGAGGAAGGGTATGGCTACACCTTC
CDR3: CASSSSREEGYGYTF
V: TRBV21-1
size: NA
J: TRBJ1-2
D: NA

DNA: TGTGCCAGCAGCTTAACGGGGCGGGGGTCGGGCACCGGGGAGCTGTTTTTT
CDR3: CASSLTGRGSGTGELFF
V: TRBV7-3
size: NA
J: TRBJ2-2
D: TRBD2

DNA: TGTGCCAGCAGCCGACTAGCGGGAGGAGCCTACGAGCAGTACTTC
CDR3: CASSRLAGGAYEQYF
V: TRBV4-2
size: NA
J: TRBJ2-7
D: TRBD2

DNA: TGTGCCTGGAGTCCCGGGGTGAAAATGGTCTTC
CDR3: CAWSPGVKMVF
V: TRBV30
size: NA
J: TRBJ2-1
D: NA

DNA: TGTGCCAGCAGCTTCCCGGGGGGCTTCGATGGCTACACCTTC
CDR3: CASSFPGGFDGYTF
V: TRBV7-2
size: NA
J: TRBJ1-2
D: NA

DNA: TGTGCCAGCAGGACACCGGGACAGGGGACTGGGGAGCTGTTTTTT
CDR3: CASRTPGQGTGELFF
V: TRBV27
size: few
J: TRBJ2-2
D: TRBD1

DNA: TGTGCCCGGGCGACAGAAGAGACCCAGTACTTC
CDR3: CARATEETQYF
V: TRBV2
size: NA
J: TRBJ2-5
D: NA

DNA: TGCGCCAGCAGCCAAGACCCGCGGGGGCTCCACAATGAGCAGTTCTTC
CDR3: CASSQDPRGLHNEQFF
V: TRBV4-1
size: NA
J: TRBJ2-1
D: NA

DNA: TGTGCCAGCTCCTCAGCGGTCTGGAACACCGGGGAGCTGTTTTTT
CDR3: CASSSAVWNTGELFF
V: TRBV18
size: once
J: TRBJ2-2
D: NA

DNA: TGTGCCAGCAGTTGGCGAGGAACCTCCTACAATGAGCAGTTCTTC
CDR3: CASSWRGTSYNEQFF
V: TRBV6-2/TRBV6-3
size: NA
J: TRBJ2-1
D: NA

DNA: TGTGCCAGCAAACAAATGGGAGGGACCAATGAAAAACTGTTTTTT
CDR3: CASKQMGGTNEKLFF
V: TRBV7-9
size: NA
J: TRBJ1-4
D: NA

DNA: TGTGCCAGCAGTCCCGGACAACTACCCTACGAGCAGTACTTC
CDR3: CASSPGQLPYEQYF
V: TRBV28
size: NA
J: TRBJ2-7
D: NA

DNA: TGTGCCAGCAGCGTAACAGGGGGTCAAGAGACCCAGTACTTC
CDR3: CASSVTGGQETQYF
V: TRBV5-5
size: NA
J: TRBJ2-5
D: TRBD1

DNA: TGTGCCTGGAGCCCAGGGGGAAGTTTTGGCTACACCTTC
CDR3: CAWSPGGSFGYTF
V: TRBV30
size: once
J: TRBJ1-2
D: TRBD1

DNA: TGTGCCAGCAGCTTAGCGGCGGGGAGGGGAGCTTTCTTT
CDR3: CASSLAAGRGAFF
V: TRBV7-9
size: NA
J: TRBJ1-1
D: NA

DNA: TGCAGTGCTAGTCGAGGCCCAAATAATTCACCCCTCCACTTT
CDR3: CSASRGPNNSPLHF
V: TRBV20-1
size: NA
J: TRBJ1-6
D: NA